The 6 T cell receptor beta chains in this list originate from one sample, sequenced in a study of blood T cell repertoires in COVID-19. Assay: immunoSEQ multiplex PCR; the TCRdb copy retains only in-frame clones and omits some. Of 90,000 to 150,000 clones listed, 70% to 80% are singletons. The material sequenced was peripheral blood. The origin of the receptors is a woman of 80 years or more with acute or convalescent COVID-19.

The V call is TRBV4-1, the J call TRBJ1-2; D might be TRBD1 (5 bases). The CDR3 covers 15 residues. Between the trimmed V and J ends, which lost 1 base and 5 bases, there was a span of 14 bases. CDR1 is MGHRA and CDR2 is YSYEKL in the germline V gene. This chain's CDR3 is CASSQGSQGLYGYTF. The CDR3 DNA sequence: TGCGCCAGCAGCCAAGGAAGTCAGGGACTGTATGGCTACACCTTC.

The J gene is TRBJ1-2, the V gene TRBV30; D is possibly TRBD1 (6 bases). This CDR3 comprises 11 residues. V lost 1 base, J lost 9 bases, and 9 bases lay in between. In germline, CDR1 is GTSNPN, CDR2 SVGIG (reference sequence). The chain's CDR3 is CAWSAGTSYTF. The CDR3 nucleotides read TGTGCCTGGAGTGCCGGGACAAGCTACACCTTC.

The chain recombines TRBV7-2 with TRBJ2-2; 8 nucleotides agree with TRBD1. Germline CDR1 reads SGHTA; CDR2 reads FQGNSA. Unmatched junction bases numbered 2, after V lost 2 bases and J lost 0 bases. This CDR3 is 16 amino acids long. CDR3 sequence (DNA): TGTGCCAGCAGCTTATTGACAGGGGCGAACACCGGGGAGCTGTTTTTT. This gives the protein CASSLLTGANTGELFF. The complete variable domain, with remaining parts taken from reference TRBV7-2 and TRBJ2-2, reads GAGVSQSPSNKVTEKGKDVELRCDPISGHTALYWYRQSLGQGLEFLIYFQGNSAPDKSGLPSDRFSAERTGGSVSTLTIQRTQQEDSAVYLCASSLLTGANTGELFFGEGSRLTVL.

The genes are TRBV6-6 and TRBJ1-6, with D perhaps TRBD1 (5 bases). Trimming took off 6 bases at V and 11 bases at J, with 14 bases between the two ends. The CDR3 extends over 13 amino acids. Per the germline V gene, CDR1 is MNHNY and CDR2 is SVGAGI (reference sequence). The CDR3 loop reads CASRPGGSAPLHF. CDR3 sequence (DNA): TGTGCCAGCAGGCCCGGGGGGTCGGCACCCCTCCACTTT.

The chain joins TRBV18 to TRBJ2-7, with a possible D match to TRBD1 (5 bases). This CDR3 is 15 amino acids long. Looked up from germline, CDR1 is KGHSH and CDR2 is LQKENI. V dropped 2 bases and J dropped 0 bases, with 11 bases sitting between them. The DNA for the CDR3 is TGTGCCAGCTCACCAATCCGACAGATCTCCTACGAGCAGTACTTC. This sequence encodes CASSPIRQISYEQYF.

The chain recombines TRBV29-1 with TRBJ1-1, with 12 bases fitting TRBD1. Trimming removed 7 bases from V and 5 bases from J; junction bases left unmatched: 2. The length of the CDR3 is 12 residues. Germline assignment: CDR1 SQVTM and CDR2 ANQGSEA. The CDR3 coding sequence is TGCAGCGCGGGACAGGGGGCGACTGAAGCTTTCTTT. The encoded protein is CSAGQGATEAFF.